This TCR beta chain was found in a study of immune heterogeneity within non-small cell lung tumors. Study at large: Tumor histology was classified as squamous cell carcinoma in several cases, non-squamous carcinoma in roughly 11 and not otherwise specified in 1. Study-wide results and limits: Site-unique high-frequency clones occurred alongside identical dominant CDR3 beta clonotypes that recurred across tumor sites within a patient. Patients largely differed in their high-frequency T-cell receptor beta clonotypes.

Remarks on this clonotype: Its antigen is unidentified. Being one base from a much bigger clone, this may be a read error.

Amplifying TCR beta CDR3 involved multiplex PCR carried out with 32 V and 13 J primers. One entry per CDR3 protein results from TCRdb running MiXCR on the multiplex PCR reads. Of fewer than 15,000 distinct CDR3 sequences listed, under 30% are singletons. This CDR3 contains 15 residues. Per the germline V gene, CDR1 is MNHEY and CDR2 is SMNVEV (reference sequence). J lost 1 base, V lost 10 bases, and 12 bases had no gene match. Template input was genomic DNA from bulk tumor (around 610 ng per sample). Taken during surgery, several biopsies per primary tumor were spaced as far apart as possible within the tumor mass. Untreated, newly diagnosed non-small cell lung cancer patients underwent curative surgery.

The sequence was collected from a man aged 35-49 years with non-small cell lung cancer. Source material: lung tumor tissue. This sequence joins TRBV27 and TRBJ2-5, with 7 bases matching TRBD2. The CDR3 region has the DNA TGTGCCATCAGAGCGAGCGGGGCTGGCCAAGAGACCCAGTACTTC. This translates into CAIRASGAGQETQYF.